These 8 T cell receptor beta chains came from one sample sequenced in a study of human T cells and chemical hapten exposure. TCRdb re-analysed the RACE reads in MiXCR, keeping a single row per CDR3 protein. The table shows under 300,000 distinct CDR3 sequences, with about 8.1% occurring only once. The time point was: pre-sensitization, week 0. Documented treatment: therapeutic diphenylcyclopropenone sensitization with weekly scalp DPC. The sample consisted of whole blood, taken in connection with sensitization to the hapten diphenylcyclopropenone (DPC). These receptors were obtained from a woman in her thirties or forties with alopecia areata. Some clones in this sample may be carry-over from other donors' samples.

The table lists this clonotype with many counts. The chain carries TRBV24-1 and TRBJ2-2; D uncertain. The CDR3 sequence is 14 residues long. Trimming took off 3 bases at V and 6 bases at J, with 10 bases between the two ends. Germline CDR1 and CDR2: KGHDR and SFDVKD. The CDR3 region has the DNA TGTGCCACCAGTGATCCGATCTCATCCGGGGAGCTGTTTTTT. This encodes CATSDPISSGELFF.

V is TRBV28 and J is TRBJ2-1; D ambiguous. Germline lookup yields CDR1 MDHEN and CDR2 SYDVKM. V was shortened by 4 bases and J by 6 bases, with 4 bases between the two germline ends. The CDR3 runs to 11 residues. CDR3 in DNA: TGTGCCAGCAGTTGGGCCAATGAGCAGTTCTTC. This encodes CASSWANEQFF.

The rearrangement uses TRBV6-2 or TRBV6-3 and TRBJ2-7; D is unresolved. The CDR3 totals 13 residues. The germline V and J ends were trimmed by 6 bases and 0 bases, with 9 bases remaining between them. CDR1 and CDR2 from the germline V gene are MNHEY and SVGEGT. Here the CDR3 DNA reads TGTGCCAGCAGGTACCCATCCTCCTACGAGCAGTACTTC. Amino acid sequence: CASRYPSSYEQYF.

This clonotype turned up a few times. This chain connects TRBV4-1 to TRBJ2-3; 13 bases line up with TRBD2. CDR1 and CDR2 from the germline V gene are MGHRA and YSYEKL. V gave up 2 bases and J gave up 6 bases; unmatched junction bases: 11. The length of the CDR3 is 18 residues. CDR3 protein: CASSQRHRRTSGGDTQYF. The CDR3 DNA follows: TGCGCCAGCAGCCAAAGACACCGTAGGACTAGCGGGGGCGATACGCAGTATTTT.

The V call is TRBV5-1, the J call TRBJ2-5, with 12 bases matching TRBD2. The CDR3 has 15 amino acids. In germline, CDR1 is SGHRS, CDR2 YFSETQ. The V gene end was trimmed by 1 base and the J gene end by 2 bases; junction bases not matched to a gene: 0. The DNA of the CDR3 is TGCGCCAGCAGCTTGCTAGCGGGAGGGCAAGAGACCCAGTACTTC. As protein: CASSLLAGGQETQYF.

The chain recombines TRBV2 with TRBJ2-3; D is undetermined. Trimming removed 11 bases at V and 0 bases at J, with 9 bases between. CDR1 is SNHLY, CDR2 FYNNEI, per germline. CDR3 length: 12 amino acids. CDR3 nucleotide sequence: TGTGCCGGTGGGGATAGCACAGATACGCAGTATTTT. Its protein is CAGGDSTDTQYF.

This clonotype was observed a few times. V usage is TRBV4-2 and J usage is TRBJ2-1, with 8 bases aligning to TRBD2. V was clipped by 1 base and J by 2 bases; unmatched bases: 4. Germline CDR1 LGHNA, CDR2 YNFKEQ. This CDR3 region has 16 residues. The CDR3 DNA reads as TGTGCCAGCAGCCAAGCGGGACTAGGGGCCTACAATGAGCAGTTCTTC. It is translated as CASSQAGLGAYNEQFF.

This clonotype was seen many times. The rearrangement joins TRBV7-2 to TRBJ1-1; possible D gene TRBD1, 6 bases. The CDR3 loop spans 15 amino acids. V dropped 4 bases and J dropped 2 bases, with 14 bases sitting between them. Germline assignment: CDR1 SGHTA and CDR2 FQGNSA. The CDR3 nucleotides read TGTGCCAGCAGCTCTGGGGGGGCAGTTAACACTGAAGCTTTCTTT. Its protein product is CASSSGGAVNTEAFF.